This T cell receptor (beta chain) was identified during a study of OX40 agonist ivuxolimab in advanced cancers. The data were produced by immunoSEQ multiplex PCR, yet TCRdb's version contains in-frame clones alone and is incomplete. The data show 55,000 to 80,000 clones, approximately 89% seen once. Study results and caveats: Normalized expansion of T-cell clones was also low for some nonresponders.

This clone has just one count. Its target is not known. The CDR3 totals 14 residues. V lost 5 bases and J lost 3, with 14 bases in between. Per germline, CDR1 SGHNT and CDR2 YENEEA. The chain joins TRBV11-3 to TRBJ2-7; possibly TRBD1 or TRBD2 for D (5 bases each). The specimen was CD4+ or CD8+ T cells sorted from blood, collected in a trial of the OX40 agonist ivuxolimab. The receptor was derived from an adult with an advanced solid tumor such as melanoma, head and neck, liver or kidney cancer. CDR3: CASSPPGRSYEQYF. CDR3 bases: TGTGCCAGCAGCCCCCCGGGACGGAGCTACGAGCAGTACTTC.